Listed below are T cell receptor beta chains from one sample, sequenced in a study of blood T cell repertoires in COVID-19. The assay was immunoSEQ multiplex PCR, and TCRdb's table has in-frame clones only and misses some. The repertoire holds a few hundred thousand clones, with about 85% as singletons. Sequencing input: peripheral blood. The receptors originated from a human donor with COVID-19, enrolled during active disease. The donor label of this sample is uncertain. CDR3s include the opening cysteine and the closing phenylalanine or tryptophan. Each record gives: J gene, V gene, clone size, D gene, CDR3 DNA, CDR3 protein. The D gene is left open where the match is weak. Clone sizes are given selectively: once, few, many, or a class where the clone is expanded.

J gene: TRBJ1-2
V gene: TRBV11-1
clone size: .
D gene: TRBD1
CDR3 DNA: TGTGCCAGCAGCCGGGACAGAGATAACTATGGCTACACCTTC
CDR3 protein: CASSRDRDNYGYTF

J gene: TRBJ2-3
V gene: TRBV19
clone size: .
D gene: TRBD1
CDR3 DNA: TGTGCCAGTAGTTCCGGTGACAGGGGGGTAACAGATACGCAGTATTTT
CDR3 protein: CASSSGDRGVTDTQYF

J gene: TRBJ2-5
V gene: TRBV7-2
clone size: .
D gene: .
CDR3 DNA: TGTGCCAGCAGCTTATGGGCCTACTCTGGGGAGACCCAGTACTTC
CDR3 protein: CASSLWAYSGETQYF

J gene: TRBJ1-2
V gene: TRBV30
clone size: .
D gene: TRBD1
CDR3 DNA: TGTGCCTGGAGTAGACAGGGGGCGGGCTATGGCTACACCTTC
CDR3 protein: CAWSRQGAGYGYTF

J gene: TRBJ2-3
V gene: TRBV6-1
clone size: once
D gene: TRBD2
CDR3 DNA: TGTGCCAGCAGTGATTACGGACTAGCGGGATTCACAGATACGCAGTATTTT
CDR3 protein: CASSDYGLAGFTDTQYF

J gene: TRBJ1-2
V gene: TRBV6-2/TRBV6-3
clone size: .
D gene: TRBD1
CDR3 DNA: TGTGCCAGCAGCTTCAGGGGGCGCATGGGCTACACCTTC
CDR3 protein: CASSFRGRMGYTF

J gene: TRBJ1-5
V gene: TRBV7-9
clone size: .
D gene: .
CDR3 DNA: TGTGCCAGCAGCTTAGTGGGTGGCGGAAATAGCAATCAGCCCCAGCATTTT
CDR3 protein: CASSLVGGGNSNQPQHF

J gene: TRBJ2-5
V gene: TRBV29-1
clone size: .
D gene: .
CDR3 DNA: TGCAGCGTTGAAGCAGGAAGCTTGCGGTACTTC
CDR3 protein: CSVEAGSLRYF

J gene: TRBJ1-2
V gene: TRBV19
clone size: .
D gene: TRBD1
CDR3 DNA: TGTGCCAGTAGTTTCGGACAGGAAGCTAACTATGGCTACACCTTC
CDR3 protein: CASSFGQEANYGYTF

J gene: TRBJ2-7
V gene: TRBV19
clone size: once
D gene: .
CDR3 DNA: TGTGCCAGTAGTTCCCGGACAAATACCTACGAGCAGTACTTC
CDR3 protein: CASSSRTNTYEQYF

J gene: TRBJ2-1
V gene: TRBV7-6
clone size: .
D gene: .
CDR3 DNA: TGTGCCAGCAGCTTAGTAGGGGGTACCAGGGGTGAGCAGTTCTTC
CDR3 protein: CASSLVGGTRGEQFF

J gene: TRBJ2-7
V gene: TRBV7-3
clone size: .
D gene: TRBD2
CDR3 DNA: TGTGCCAGCAGCCCCCTAGCGGGAGGGCCGAGGGACGAGCAGTACTTC
CDR3 protein: CASSPLAGGPRDEQYF

J gene: TRBJ2-1
V gene: TRBV11-2
clone size: .
D gene: TRBD2
CDR3 DNA: TGTGCCAGCAGCCCCGGGACTAGCGGGGTCACTTTCTACAATGAGCAGTTCTTC
CDR3 protein: CASSPGTSGVTFYNEQFF

J gene: TRBJ2-7
V gene: TRBV18
clone size: .
D gene: TRBD2
CDR3 DNA: TGTGCCAGCTCACCATTCGGCGCGGCTAGCGGGAACTCCTACGAGCAGTACTTC
CDR3 protein: CASSPFGAASGNSYEQYF

J gene: TRBJ1-1
V gene: TRBV18
clone size: .
D gene: .
CDR3 DNA: TGTGCCAGCTCACCCGAGCGGGCACCCCAGAACACTGAAGCTTTCTTT
CDR3 protein: CASSPERAPQNTEAFF

J gene: TRBJ1-1
V gene: TRBV14
clone size: .
D gene: .
CDR3 DNA: TGTGCCAGCAGCCAGCGGGGCCCGGCCACTGAAGCTTTCTTT
CDR3 protein: CASSQRGPATEAFF

J gene: TRBJ1-1
V gene: TRBV7-3
clone size: .
D gene: .
CDR3 DNA: TGTGCCAGCAGCTTAAGGGCCGAAAGACGGGCTTTCTTT
CDR3 protein: CASSLRAERRAFF

J gene: TRBJ1-4
V gene: TRBV19
clone size: few
D gene: .
CDR3 DNA: TGTGCCAGTAGTATTACGGGTCAGGGTGAAAAACTGTTTTTT
CDR3 protein: CASSITGQGEKLFF

J gene: TRBJ1-4
V gene: TRBV19
clone size: once
D gene: TRBD1
CDR3 DNA: TGTGCCAGTAGTATCGGGAGGGGGCACAGGTCAAATGAAAAACTGTTTTTT
CDR3 protein: CASSIGRGHRSNEKLFF

J gene: TRBJ2-4
V gene: TRBV28
clone size: .
D gene: TRBD1
CDR3 DNA: TGTGCCAGCAGTTCACTGGACAGGAAAAACATTCAGTACTTC
CDR3 protein: CASSSLDRKNIQYF

J gene: TRBJ2-1
V gene: TRBV7-2
clone size: .
D gene: TRBD2
CDR3 DNA: TGTGCCAGCTTGACTAGCGGGAGGTACAATGAGCAGTTCTTC
CDR3 protein: CASLTSGRYNEQFF

J gene: TRBJ1-2
V gene: TRBV7-9
clone size: .
D gene: .
CDR3 DNA: TGTGCCAGCAGCTTAGGGCTCTCTGATGGCTACACCTTC
CDR3 protein: CASSLGLSDGYTF

J gene: TRBJ1-2
V gene: TRBV29-1
clone size: .
D gene: .
CDR3 DNA: TGCAGCGTTGAGCCGGTGCTTCTCTATGGCTACACCTTC
CDR3 protein: CSVEPVLLYGYTF

J gene: TRBJ1-3
V gene: TRBV23-1
clone size: many
D gene: .
CDR3 DNA: TGCGCCAGCAAGGAGGAGCCTGGAAACACCATATATTTT
CDR3 protein: CASKEEPGNTIYF

J gene: TRBJ2-7
V gene: TRBV6-6
clone size: few
D gene: .
CDR3 DNA: TGTGCCAGCAGTTACAGGGAGCTCTACGAGCAGTACTTC
CDR3 protein: CASSYRELYEQYF

J gene: TRBJ2-3
V gene: TRBV6-1
clone size: .
D gene: TRBD2
CDR3 DNA: TGTGCCAGCAGCGAAGCCCTAGCGGCTAGCACAGATACGCAGTATTTT
CDR3 protein: CASSEALAASTDTQYF

J gene: TRBJ2-1
V gene: TRBV18
clone size: .
D gene: TRBD2
CDR3 DNA: TGTGCCAGCTCTCCGGGGCTAGCGGGTTCCGAGCAGTTCTTC
CDR3 protein: CASSPGLAGSEQFF

J gene: TRBJ2-7
V gene: TRBV12-3/TRBV12-4
clone size: .
D gene: .
CDR3 DNA: TGTGCCAGCAGTCCCGCACCAGGGCCCCAGTACTTC
CDR3 protein: CASSPAPGPQYF

J gene: TRBJ1-3
V gene: TRBV6-5
clone size: few
D gene: TRBD1
CDR3 DNA: TGTGCCAGCAGGGGGACAGGAGACGGAAACACCATATATTTT
CDR3 protein: CASRGTGDGNTIYF

J gene: TRBJ1-1
V gene: TRBV29-1
clone size: .
D gene: .
CDR3 DNA: TGCAGCGCCGTGACAGCGAACACTGAAGCTTTCTTT
CDR3 protein: CSAVTANTEAFF

J gene: TRBJ2-2
V gene: TRBV11-3
clone size: .
D gene: TRBD1
CDR3 DNA: TGTGCCAGCAGCTTCAACAGGGGCGCCGGGGAGCTGTTTTTT
CDR3 protein: CASSFNRGAGELFF

J gene: TRBJ1-4
V gene: TRBV2
clone size: .
D gene: TRBD1
CDR3 DNA: TGTGCCAGCCGCAGGGGGCCTCCACCCAATGAAAAACTGTTTTTT
CDR3 protein: CASRRGPPPNEKLFF

J gene: TRBJ2-2
V gene: TRBV18
clone size: .
D gene: .
CDR3 DNA: TGTGCCAGCTCACCAACATTGGGGGCGGCCGGGGAGCTGTTTTTT
CDR3 protein: CASSPTLGAAGELFF

J gene: TRBJ1-2
V gene: TRBV29-1
clone size: .
D gene: TRBD1
CDR3 DNA: TGCAGCGTGGGGGACAGTAATAACTATGGCTACACCTTC
CDR3 protein: CSVGDSNNYGYTF

J gene: TRBJ1-1
V gene: TRBV12-3/TRBV12-4
clone size: once
D gene: TRBD1
CDR3 DNA: TGTGCCAGCAAAAGACAGGGGAACACTGAAGCTTTCTTT
CDR3 protein: CASKRQGNTEAFF

J gene: TRBJ1-2
V gene: TRBV29-1
clone size: .
D gene: .
CDR3 DNA: TGCAGCGCCGTGGCGGGGGATCACTATGGCTACACCTTC
CDR3 protein: CSAVAGDHYGYTF

J gene: TRBJ2-6
V gene: TRBV5-1
clone size: .
D gene: TRBD1
CDR3 DNA: TGCGCCAGCAGCTCGCTCACAGGGGGCGCTGGGGCCAACGTCCTGACTTTC
CDR3 protein: CASSSLTGGAGANVLTF

J gene: TRBJ2-3
V gene: TRBV3-1/TRBV3-2
clone size: .
D gene: TRBD2
CDR3 DNA: TGTGCCAGCAGCCAGGGGGGGACGGACCCTAGCACAGATACGCAGTATTTT
CDR3 protein: CASSQGGTDPSTDTQYF

J gene: TRBJ2-7
V gene: TRBV28
clone size: once
D gene: .
CDR3 DNA: TGTGCCAGCGACCCTCAGGGCCCGGCTTCCTACGAGCAGTACTTC
CDR3 protein: CASDPQGPASYEQYF

J gene: TRBJ1-5
V gene: TRBV19
clone size: .
D gene: TRBD1
CDR3 DNA: TGTGCCAGTAGGCCGAGGACAGGGAATAGCAATCAGCCCCAGCATTTT
CDR3 protein: CASRPRTGNSNQPQHF

J gene: TRBJ1-5
V gene: TRBV28
clone size: .
D gene: .
CDR3 DNA: TGTGCCAGCATGAGAATTAGCAATCAGCCCCAGCATTTT
CDR3 protein: CASMRISNQPQHF

J gene: TRBJ1-2
V gene: TRBV5-1
clone size: .
D gene: .
CDR3 DNA: TGCGCCAGCAGCCTGCAACAGGGCCATGGCTACACCTTC
CDR3 protein: CASSLQQGHGYTF

J gene: TRBJ1-2
V gene: TRBV28
clone size: .
D gene: TRBD1
CDR3 DNA: TGTGCCAGCAGTCCACCCCGACAGGGGGCGGCCTATGGCTACACCTTC
CDR3 protein: CASSPPRQGAAYGYTF

J gene: TRBJ2-7
V gene: TRBV5-1
clone size: .
D gene: .
CDR3 DNA: TGCGCCAGCAGCTTTTGGGGGGAGCCCTCCTACGAGCAGTACTTC
CDR3 protein: CASSFWGEPSYEQYF

J gene: TRBJ1-5
V gene: TRBV30
clone size: few
D gene: .
CDR3 DNA: TGTGCCTGGAGCCAGGGGTCCAATCAGCCCCAGCATTTT
CDR3 protein: CAWSQGSNQPQHF

J gene: TRBJ2-7
V gene: TRBV30
clone size: .
D gene: TRBD1
CDR3 DNA: TGTGCCTGGAGTGTAGGACAGGGATTAGATTACGAGCAGTACTTC
CDR3 protein: CAWSVGQGLDYEQYF

J gene: TRBJ2-3
V gene: TRBV27
clone size: .
D gene: .
CDR3 DNA: TGTGCCAGCAGTTTATGCGGGACGGCCCCCTCCCACACAGATACGCAGTATTTT
CDR3 protein: CASSLCGTAPSHTDTQYF

J gene: TRBJ2-3
V gene: TRBV7-2
clone size: .
D gene: .
CDR3 DNA: TGTGCCAGCAGCCCAGATGGGAGAAGGACAGATACGCAGTATTTT
CDR3 protein: CASSPDGRRTDTQYF

J gene: TRBJ2-7
V gene: TRBV19
clone size: .
D gene: .
CDR3 DNA: TGTGCCAGTAGTATAGCGCGGCAGCCTTCCTACGAGCAGTACTTC
CDR3 protein: CASSIARQPSYEQYF